The rows below give T cell receptor beta chains drawn from one sample of a study of regulatory T cells in long-lasting Graves disease. MiXCR, applied by TCRdb to the multiplex PCR reads, yields one record per CDR3 protein. This table has fewer than 550,000 distinct CDR3 sequences, about 22% appearing once. The source material was peripheral blood mononuclear cells (PBMCs), sampled when the disease was refractory, from a patient treated with antithyroid drugs. The source of these receptors is a female donor with Graves disease. Both conserved end residues are part of each CDR3. The D gene is left open where the match is weak. Clone size appears in some rows only: once, few, many, or a class for an expanded clone.

j_gene | v_gene | d_gene | abundance | CDR3nt | CDR3aa
TRBJ2-7 | TRBV7-9 | TRBD2 | NA | TGTGCCAGCAGAACCGGAGGACTAGCCTACGAGCAGTACTTC | CASRTGGLAYEQYF
TRBJ2-2 | TRBV2 | NA | many | TGTGCCAGCGGGACCGCGCATGGCGGGGAGCTGTTTTTT | CASGTAHGGELFF
TRBJ1-5 | TRBV20-1 | NA | many | TGCAGTGCTAGGGGGTTCGAAGATAGCAATCAGCCCCAGCATTTT | CSARGFEDSNQPQHF
TRBJ2-4 | TRBV19 | NA | few | TGTGCCAGTAGTATAGGCTGGGAAGACGTCATGACCAAAAACATTCAGTACTTC | CASSIGWEDVMTKNIQYF
TRBJ2-7 | TRBV28 | TRBD1 | many | TGTGCGAGCACGGGACAGTTAAATTCCTACGAGCAGTACTTC | CASTGQLNSYEQYF
TRBJ2-7 | TRBV5-1 | NA | NA | TGCGCCAGCAGCTTGGCCGGGACAATAGGGGACGAGCAGTACTTC | CASSLAGTIGDEQYF
TRBJ1-1 | TRBV11-2 | NA | NA | TGTGCCAGCAGCCCCAACAGGGATGAAGCTTTCTTT | CASSPNRDEAFF
TRBJ2-5 | TRBV7-2 | TRBD2 | NA | TGTGCCAGCTCACCATTAGCGGGAGGGCAAGGAGAGACCCAGTACTTC | CASSPLAGGQGETQYF
TRBJ2-7 | TRBV19 | NA | NA | TGTGCCAGCGGGGGATCGTCCCTCTACGAGCAGTACTTC | CASGGSSLYEQYF
TRBJ2-7 | TRBV5-5 | NA | many | TGTGCCAGCAGCGAGGCCGACAGCTACTACGAGCAGTACTTC | CASSEADSYYEQYF
TRBJ1-5 | TRBV24-1 | TRBD1 | many | TGTGCCACCAGTGAAACAGGGGATCAGCCCCAGCATTTT | CATSETGDQPQHF
TRBJ2-5 | TRBV28 | NA | many | TGTGCCAGCAGTTTAACGACAGGGACTAGGGGCCAGTACTTC | CASSLTTGTRGQYF
TRBJ2-2 | TRBV5-1 | NA | NA | TGCGCCAGCAGCTTGGTTCCGGAGAACACCGGGGAGCTGTTTTTT | CASSLVPENTGELFF
TRBJ2-7 | TRBV20-1 | TRBD2 | few | TGCAGTGCTAGTGAAGCGGGGGGGAGGAACGAGCAGTACTTC | CSASEAGGRNEQYF
TRBJ2-1 | TRBV6-2/TRBV6-3 | NA | NA | TGTGCCAGCAGTTTTCGGCTCGGGCCGTCTAACAATGAGCAGTTCTTC | CASSFRLGPSNNEQFF
TRBJ1-1 | TRBV19 | NA | many | TGTGCCAGTACAGGGTCTATGAACACTGAAGCTTTCTTT | CASTGSMNTEAFF
TRBJ2-7 | TRBV28 | TRBD2 | many | TGTGCCAGCAGCCCCCCCCCCAGCGGGGGCTACGAGCAGTACTTC | CASSPPPSGGYEQYF